The 27 T cell receptor beta chains below come from one sample, sequenced in a study of T cell responses to AZD1222 COVID-19 vaccine (dated by TCRdb to 2020 to 2023). Per the publication, the time point label means: baseline before first vaccination. The library was produced with the immunoSEQ multiplex PCR assay. TCRdb retrieved this table from immuneACCESS and kept in-frame rearrangements only. Not all clones are present; in checked studies, unresolved V genes account for under half, and no reason is known for the remainder. For this sample there are over 65,000 clones; about 72% appear just once. The top ten hold 20% to 25% of the sample. The sequenced sample was peripheral blood, obtained on day 0 of AZD1222 vaccination. Receptor source: an adult in good health.

The gene calls are TRBV21-1 and TRBJ2-5; TRBD2, the D gene given by the table, was not confirmed from the DNA. TRBV21-1 is shown as a pseudogene. The CDR3 has 12 amino acids. CDR3 protein: CASRVRQETQYF. In DNA, the CDR3 is TGTGCCAGCAGGGTGCGTCAAGAGACCCAGTACTTC.

This clone was picked up a small number of times. This specimen includes other DNA sequences encoding the same CDR3. The chain joins TRBV28 to TRBJ1-2, with a weak D call TRBD1 (5 bases). The germline V gene encodes CDR1 MDHEN and CDR2 SYDVKM. V gave up 5 bases and J gave up 4 bases, with 17 bases separating them. This CDR3 region has 15 residues. Here the CDR3 reads CASSTGGGRGYGYTF. For the CDR3, the DNA is TGTGCCAGCAGTACTGGGGGGGGTCGGGGCTATGGCTACACCTTC.

The sample holds one count of this clone. The chain couples TRBV19 to TRBJ2-1, with 7 nucleotides matching TRBD1. The CDR3 extends over 17 amino acids. The V gene end was trimmed by 0 bases and the J gene end by 0 bases; junction bases not matched to a gene: 5. Per the germline V gene, CDR1 is LNHDA and CDR2 is SQIVND (reference sequence). In DNA form, the CDR3 reads TGTGCCAGTAGTATAGAGACAGGGCCCAACTCCTACAATGAGCAGTTCTTC. Its protein is CASSIETGPNSYNEQFF.

The chain links TRBV10-3 to TRBJ1-2; 7 nucleotides line up with TRBD1. The CDR3 is 11 residues long. The V and J ends lost 10 bases and 6 bases, in that order; junction bases with no gene match: 5. Germline CDR1 reads ENHRY; CDR2 reads SYGVKD. CDR3 in amino acids: CATRQGDGYTF. The CDR3 bases are TGTGCCACCCGACAGGGTGATGGCTACACCTTC.

The chain joins TRBV28 to TRBJ2-1, with TRBD2 matching over 11 bases. The CDR3 spans 18 residues. Germline-derived CDR1 and CDR2 are MDHEN and SYDVKM. After removal of 5 bases from V and 7 bases from J, the junction contained 16 bases not matched to a gene. The DNA of the CDR3 is TGTGCCAGCAGTACAGTAAGGGGACTAGCGGAATCTGGTAATGAGCAGTTCTTC. This gives the protein CASSTVRGLAESGNEQFF.

V gene TRBV5-6 combines with J gene TRBJ2-7, with TRBD1 matching 8 bases. V was pared by 4 bases and J by 3 bases, with 6 bases of the junction left unmatched. There are 14 residues in the CDR3. Germline V gives CDR1 SGHDT, CDR2 YYEEEE. The chain's CDR3 is CASSRTGRGYEQYF. CDR3 nucleotides: TGTGCCAGCAGCCGGACAGGGAGAGGCTACGAGCAGTACTTC.

J is TRBJ2-1 and V is TRBV4-1, with 11 bases fitting TRBD2. In germline, CDR1 is MGHRA, CDR2 YSYEKL. This CDR3 region has 16 residues. Trimming removed 1 base from V and 6 bases from J; junction bases left unmatched: 5. CDR3 residues: CASSQALAGGPNEQFF. As DNA, the CDR3 is TGCGCCAGCAGCCAAGCCCTAGCGGGAGGTCCCAATGAGCAGTTCTTC.

The chain has TRBV7-9 and TRBJ2-1, with unresolved D. This CDR3 spans 11 amino acids. CDR1 SEHNR and CDR2 FQNEAQ come from the germline V gene (reference sequence). V lost 5 bases and J lost 7, with 6 bases in between. The CDR3 DNA follows: TGTGCCAGCAGCACATGGAATGAGCAGTTCTTC. It encodes CASSTWNEQFF.

The J gene is TRBJ1-2, the V gene TRBV5-8, with a tentative D call TRBD1 (5 bases). This CDR3 is 14 amino acids long. Germline lookup yields CDR1 SGHTS and CDR2 YDEGEE. V lost 3 bases, J lost 2 bases, and 11 bases lay in between. CDR3 residues: CASSSGLRNYGYTF. CDR3 nucleotide sequence: TGTGCCAGCAGCTCGGGACTTAGGAACTATGGCTACACCTTC.

This chain's CDR3 is CASSKKGRGDEKLFF. CDR3 bases: TGTGCCAGTAGTAAGAAGGGCCGGGGGGATGAAAAACTGTTTTTT. The genes are TRBV19 and TRBJ1-4; possibly TRBD1 for D (5 bases). Germline V gene lookup returns CDR1 LNHDA and CDR2 SQIVND (reference sequence). The V gene lost 4 bases and the J gene lost 6 bases, with 15 bases spanning the gap. The CDR3 length is 15 residues.

The sample holds a few counts of this clone. The chain has TRBV30 and TRBJ2-2, with D perhaps matching TRBD2 (7 bases). The V end lost 4 bases, the J end lost 4 bases, and 19 bases lay between the germline ends. This CDR3 has 16 amino acids. Germline values: CDR1 GTSNPN, CDR2 SVGIG (reference sequence). The DNA for the CDR3 is TGTGCCTGGACTCATATGGGGAGGGGGGCCACCGGGGAGCTGTTTTTT. Translation: CAWTHMGRGATGELFF.

This chain links TRBV19 with TRBJ2-1; tentatively, D is TRBD1 or TRBD2 (5 bases each). The germline V and J ends were trimmed by 7 bases and 0 bases, with 13 bases remaining between them. This CDR3 has 15 residues. From germline, CDR1 is LNHDA and CDR2 SQIVND (reference sequence). The CDR3 spells CASTEGRSSYNEQFF. CDR3 sequence (DNA): TGTGCCAGTACCGAGGGGCGTAGCTCCTACAATGAGCAGTTCTTC.

This clone was observed once. The chain carries TRBV11-2 and TRBJ2-2, with 8 positions matching TRBD2. The CDR3 consists of 16 residues. The V gene's germline CDR1 is SGHAT and CDR2 FQNNGV. With V trimmed by 5 bases and J by 0 bases, 5 bases remained unmatched. Written as DNA, the CDR3 is TGTGCCAGCAGCCCTGGTAGCGGGACGAACACCGGGGAGCTGTTTTTT. Translation gives CASSPGSGTNTGELFF.

The chain carries TRBV2 and TRBJ2-2; TRBD1 is a possible D gene (6 bases). This CDR3 is built from 15 residues. CDR1 and CDR2 from the germline V gene are SNHLY and FYNNEI. The DNA for the CDR3 is TGTGCAGCAGCGGTGGGGGCTTCGAACACCGGGGAGCTGTTTTTT. Its protein product is CAAAVGASNTGELFF.

The V call is TRBV5-6, the J call TRBJ2-7; 7 nucleotides line up with TRBD2. Trimming removed 3 bases from V and 4 bases from J; junction bases left unmatched: 1. The CDR3 has 12 residues. CDR1 is SGHDT and CDR2 is YYEEEE in the germline V gene. The CDR3 sequence: CASSSGGYEQYF. In DNA, the CDR3 is TGTGCCAGCAGCTCGGGGGGATACGAGCAGTACTTC.

The V gene is TRBV11-2, the J gene TRBJ2-7; D may be TRBD2 (6 bases). The V and J ends lost 5 bases and 1 base respectively, with 12 bases between them. The germline V gene encodes CDR1 SGHAT and CDR2 FQNNGV. The CDR3 spans 14 residues. CDR3 region: CASSQLRESYEQYF. The CDR3 coding sequence is TGTGCCAGCAGCCAGCTCCGGGAGTCCTACGAGCAGTACTTC. The full variable domain, rest sourced from reference TRBV11-2 and TRBJ2-7, is EAGVAQSPRYKIIEKRQSVAFWCNPISGHATLYWYQQILGQGPKLLIQFQNNGVVDDSQLPKDRFSAERLKGVDSTLKIQPAKLEDSAVYLCASSQLRESYEQYFGPGTRLTVT.

This clone was seen a single time. This chain's CDR3 is CASSARGRSTGELFF. In DNA form, the CDR3 reads TGTGCCAGCAGCGCGAGGGGGCGCAGCACCGGGGAGCTGTTTTTT. The rearrangement links TRBV9 to TRBJ2-2, with TRBD1 matching 7 bases. The CDR3 length is 15 residues. Looked up from germline, CDR1 is SGDLS and CDR2 is YYNGEE. With 3 bases clipped from V and 4 bases from J, the junction kept 6 bases outside the gene matches.

This clone was detected only a few times. The J gene is TRBJ2-3, the V gene TRBV11-3, with unresolved D. The germline V gene has CDR1 SGHNT and CDR2 YENEEA. Trimming cost V 4 bases and J 2 bases, with 10 bases left between them. The CDR3 runs to 14 residues. For the CDR3, the DNA is TGTGCCAGCAGCTGGAGTCACGACACAGATACGCAGTATTTT. It is translated as CASSWSHDTDTQYF.

The chain employs TRBV10-3 and TRBJ2-6; TRBD1 is a possible D gene (8 bases). The germline V gene encodes CDR1 ENHRY and CDR2 SYGVKD. V gave up 7 bases and J gave up 1 base, with 17 bases separating them. The CDR3 contains 17 residues. CDR3 sequence (DNA): TGTGCCATCACCCGTGGGGGGGACAGGTCTGGGGCCAACGTCCTGACTTTC. Translating it yields CAITRGGDRSGANVLTF.

The rearrangement uses TRBV6-1 and TRBJ2-7; TRBD2 matches at 9 bases. Germline assignment: CDR1 MNHNS and CDR2 SASEGT. Trimming cost V 3 bases and J 2 bases; bases outside gene matches: 2. The CDR3 is 14 amino acids. CDR3 DNA: TGTGCCAGCAGTGACAGCGGGAGGACCTACGAGCAGTACTTC. This codes for CASSDSGRTYEQYF.

V gene TRBV29-1 combines with J gene TRBJ2-7; D perhaps matches TRBD2 (6 bases). The CDR3 length is 12 residues. Trimming pared 7 bases from V and 5 bases from J, leaving 15 bases between. Germline assignment: CDR1 SQVTM and CDR2 ANQGSEA. The CDR3, as DNA: TGCAGCGCTGGGACTGCTTCAAACGAGCAGTACTTC. It codes for CSAGTASNEQYF.

The CDR3 DNA follows: TGCGCCAGCAGCTCAGGGGAGATGAATTCACCCCTCCACTTT. Residues: CASSSGEMNSPLHF. The chain uses TRBV5-1 and TRBJ1-6; D may be TRBD1 (6 bases). From germline, CDR1 is SGHRS and CDR2 YFSETQ. Trimming removed 3 bases at V and 7 bases at J, with 11 bases between. The CDR3 is 14 amino acids.

This chain joins TRBV11-2 and TRBJ2-7; D is ambiguous. Germline V gives CDR1 SGHAT, CDR2 FQNNGV. There are 12 residues in the CDR3. The V and J ends lost 2 bases and 3 bases respectively, with 5 bases between them. The DNA for the CDR3 is TGTGCCAGCAGCTTAATCCTCTACGAGCAGTACTTC. Amino acids: CASSLILYEQYF.

The chain carries TRBV30 and TRBJ1-2; no clear D gene. The CDR3 is 13 residues long. The V gene lost 5 bases and the J gene lost 4 bases, with 14 bases spanning the gap. Germline V gene lookup returns CDR1 GTSNPN and CDR2 SVGIG (reference sequence). CDR3 region: CAWGTPLGYGYTF. CDR3 DNA: TGTGCCTGGGGTACTCCCTTGGGCTATGGCTACACCTTC.

Only a few counts were recorded for this clone. Other DNA sequences in the sample encode the same CDR3. The chain joins TRBV12-3 or TRBV12-4 to TRBJ2-7, with D possibly being TRBD1 or TRBD2 (5 bases each). The CDR3 consists of 13 residues. V was cut by 3 bases and J by 1 base, with 7 bases left in between. The CDR3 nucleotides are TGTGCCAGCAGTTTGGGGGTTTCCTACGAGCAGTACTTC. This translates into CASSLGVSYEQYF.

The chain couples TRBV28 to TRBJ2-7; perhaps TRBD2 as D (5 bases). The CDR3 spans 13 residues. From germline, CDR1 is MDHEN and CDR2 SYDVKM. V was shortened by 5 bases and J by 7 bases, with 15 bases between the two germline ends. The CDR3 DNA sequence: TGTGCCAGCAGTGCGTTGCCCCGGGGAGAGCAGTACTTC. It encodes CASSALPRGEQYF. The whole variable domain, filled in from reference TRBV28 and TRBJ2-7, reads DVKVTQSSRYLVKRTGEKVFLECVQDMDHENMFWYRQDPGLGLRLIYFSYDVKMKEKGDIPEGYSVSREKKERFSLILESASTNQTSMYLCASSALPRGEQYFGPGTRLTVT.

The genes are TRBV5-1 and TRBJ2-5; TRBD1 aligns across 10 bases. The CDR3 is 14 amino acids. V shed 4 bases, J shed 6 bases, and the junction held 6 bases outside the gene matches. The V gene's germline CDR1 is SGHRS and CDR2 YFSETQ. The CDR3 DNA reads as TGCGCCAGCAGCAGCCGGGGACAGGGGCAGACCCAGTACTTC. This encodes CASSSRGQGQTQYF.